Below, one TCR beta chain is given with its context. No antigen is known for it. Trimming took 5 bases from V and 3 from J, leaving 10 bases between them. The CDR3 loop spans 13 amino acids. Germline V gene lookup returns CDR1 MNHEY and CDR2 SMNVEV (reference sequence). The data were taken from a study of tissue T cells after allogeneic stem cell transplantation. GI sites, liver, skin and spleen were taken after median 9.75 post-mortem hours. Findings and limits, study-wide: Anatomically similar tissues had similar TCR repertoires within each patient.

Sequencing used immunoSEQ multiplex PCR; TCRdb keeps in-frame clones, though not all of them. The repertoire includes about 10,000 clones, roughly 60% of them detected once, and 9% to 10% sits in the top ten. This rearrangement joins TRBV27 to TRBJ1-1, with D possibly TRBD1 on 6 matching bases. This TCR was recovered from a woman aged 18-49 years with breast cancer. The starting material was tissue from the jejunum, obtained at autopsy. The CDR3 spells CASSNYRDTEAFF. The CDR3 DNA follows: TGTGCCAGCAGTAACTACAGGGACACTGAAGCTTTCTTT.